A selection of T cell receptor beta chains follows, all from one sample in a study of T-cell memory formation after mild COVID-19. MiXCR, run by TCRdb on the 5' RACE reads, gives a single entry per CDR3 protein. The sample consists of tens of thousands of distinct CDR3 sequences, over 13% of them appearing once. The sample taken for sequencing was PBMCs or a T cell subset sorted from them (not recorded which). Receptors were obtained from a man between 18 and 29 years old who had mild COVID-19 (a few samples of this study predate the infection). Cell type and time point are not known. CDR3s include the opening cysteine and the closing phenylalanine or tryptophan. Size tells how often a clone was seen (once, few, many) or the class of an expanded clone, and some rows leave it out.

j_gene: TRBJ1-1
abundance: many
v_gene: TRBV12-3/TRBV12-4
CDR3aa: CASSRPNTEAFF

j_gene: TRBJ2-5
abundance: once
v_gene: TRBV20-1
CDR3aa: CSARDTSGGRETQYF

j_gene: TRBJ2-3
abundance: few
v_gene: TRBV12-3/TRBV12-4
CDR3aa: CASSPWLAGLPSTDTQYF

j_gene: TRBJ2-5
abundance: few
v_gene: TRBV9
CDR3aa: CASSVYPQETQYF

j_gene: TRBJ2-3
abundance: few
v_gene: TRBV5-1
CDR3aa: CASSGRQGATDTQYF

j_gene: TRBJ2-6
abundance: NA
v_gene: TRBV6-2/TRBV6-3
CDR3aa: CASRHRGGGANVLTF

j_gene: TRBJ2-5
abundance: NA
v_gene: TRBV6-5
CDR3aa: CASTRGEQETQYF

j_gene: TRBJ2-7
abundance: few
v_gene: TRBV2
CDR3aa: CASSEGRRGGASYEQYF

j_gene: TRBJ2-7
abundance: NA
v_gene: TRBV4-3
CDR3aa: CASGQGRTSEQYF

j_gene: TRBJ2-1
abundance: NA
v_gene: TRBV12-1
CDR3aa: CASSRAGTGLGENEQFF

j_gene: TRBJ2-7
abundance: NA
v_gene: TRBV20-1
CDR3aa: CSARHGTSGFSYEQYF

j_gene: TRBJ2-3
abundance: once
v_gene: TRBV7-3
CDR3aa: CASSPLAGSRTDTQYF

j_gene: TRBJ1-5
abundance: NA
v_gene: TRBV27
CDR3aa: CATTPGLGQPQHF

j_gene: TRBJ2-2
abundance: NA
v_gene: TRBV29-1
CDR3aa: CSVESSDTGELFF

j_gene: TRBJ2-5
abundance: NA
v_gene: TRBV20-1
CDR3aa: CSASLDAETQYF

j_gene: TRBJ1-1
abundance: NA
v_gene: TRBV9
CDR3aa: CASSVDGLGGDTEAFF

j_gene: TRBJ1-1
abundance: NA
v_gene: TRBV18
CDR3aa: CASSPPGDTEAFF

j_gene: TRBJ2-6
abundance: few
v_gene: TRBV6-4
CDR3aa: CASSEAPYSGANVLTF

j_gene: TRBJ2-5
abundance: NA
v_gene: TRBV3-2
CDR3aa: CASSPGLAVDETQYF

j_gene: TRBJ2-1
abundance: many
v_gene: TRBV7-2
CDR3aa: CASSLRSGVGHNEQFF

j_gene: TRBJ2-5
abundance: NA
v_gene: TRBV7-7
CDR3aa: CASSLEPVNQETQYF